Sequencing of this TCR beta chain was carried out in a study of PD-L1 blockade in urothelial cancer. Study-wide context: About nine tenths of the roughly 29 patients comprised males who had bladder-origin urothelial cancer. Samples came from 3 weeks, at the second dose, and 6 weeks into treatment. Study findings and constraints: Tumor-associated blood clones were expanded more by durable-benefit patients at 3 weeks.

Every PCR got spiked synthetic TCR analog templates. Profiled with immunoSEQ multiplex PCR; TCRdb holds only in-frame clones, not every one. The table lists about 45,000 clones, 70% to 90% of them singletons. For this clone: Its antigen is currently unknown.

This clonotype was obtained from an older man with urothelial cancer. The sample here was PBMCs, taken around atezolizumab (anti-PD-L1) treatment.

The CDR3: CATQQGGYEQYF. As DNA, the CDR3 is TGTGCCACCCAACAAGGAGGTTACGAGCAGTACTTC. This chain connects TRBV6-6 to TRBJ2-7, with TRBD2 as a possible D gene (5 bases). This CDR3 region has 12 residues. V was clipped by 10 bases and J by 4 bases, with 14 bases between them. Germline CDR1 is MNHNY and CDR2 is SVGAGI (reference sequence).